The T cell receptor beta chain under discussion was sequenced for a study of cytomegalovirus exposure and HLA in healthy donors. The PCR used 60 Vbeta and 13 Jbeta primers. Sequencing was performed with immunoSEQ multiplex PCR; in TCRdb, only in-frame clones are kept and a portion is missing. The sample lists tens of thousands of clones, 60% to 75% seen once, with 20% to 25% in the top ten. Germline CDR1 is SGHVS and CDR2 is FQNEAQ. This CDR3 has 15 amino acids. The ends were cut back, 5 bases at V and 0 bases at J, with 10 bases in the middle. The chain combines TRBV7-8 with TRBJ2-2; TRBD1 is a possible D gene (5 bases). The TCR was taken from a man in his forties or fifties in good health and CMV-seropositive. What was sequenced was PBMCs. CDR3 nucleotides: TGTGCCAGCAGCGACAGTGAGCCGAACACCGGGGAGCTGTTTTTT. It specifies CASSDSEPNTGELFF. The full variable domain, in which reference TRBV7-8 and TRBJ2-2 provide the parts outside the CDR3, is GAGVSQSPRYKVAKRGQDVALRCDPISGHVSLFWYQQALGQGPEFLTYFQNEAQLDKSGLPSDRFFAERPEGSVSTLKIQRTQQEDSAVYLCASSDSEPNTGELFFGEGSRLTVL.